The 22 T cell receptor beta chains reported below all come from one sample, sequenced in a study of shared clonotypes between healthy human individuals. Sequencing used immunoSEQ multiplex PCR; TCRdb keeps in-frame clones, though not all of them. This sample has roughly 1,000,000 clones, with around 82% found just once. The sequencing input was memory CD4+ T cells from PBMCs. Subset in this sample: CD45RA-negative fraction. These receptors were collected from a man between 18 and 29 years old in good health. Some clones in this sample may be carry-over from other donors' samples.

This rearrangement joins TRBV2 to TRBJ2-3; unclear D gene. Germline V gene sequence: CDR1 SNHLY, CDR2 FYNNEI. The CDR3 contains 12 residues. Between the trimmed V and J ends, which lost 5 bases and 5 bases, there was a span of 8 bases. The CDR3 region is CASSFRLDTQYF. CDR3 sequence (DNA): TGTGCCAGCAGTTTCCGCCTAGATACGCAGTATTTT.

There are a few counts of this clone. A much bigger clone sits one base away, suggesting this may be a read error. The chain has TRBV6-6 and TRBJ2-3; D is uncertain. The germline gives CDR1 MNHNY, CDR2 SVGAGI (reference sequence). This CDR3 contains 14 residues. Trimming pared 5 bases from V and 6 bases from J, leaving 15 bases between. CDR3 sequence reads: CASSHTTITDTQYF. CDR3 in DNA: TGTGCCAGCAGTCACACCACTATCACCGATACGCAGTATTTT.

The rearrangement links TRBV30 to TRBJ1-1; 8 bases fit TRBD1. This CDR3 has 13 amino acids. The V and J ends lost 3 bases and 1 base, in that order; junction bases with no gene match: 1. Germline loops: CDR1 GTSNPN, CDR2 SVGIG (reference sequence). CDR3 in DNA: TGTGCCTGGAGGGGACAGGCGAACACTGAAGCTTTCTTT. Encoded protein: CAWRGQANTEAFF.

With respect to this clone: Distinct nucleotide sequences in the sample also encode this CDR3. V gene TRBV28 combines with J gene TRBJ2-7, with TRBD1 matching 12 bases. Germline V gene lookup returns CDR1 MDHEN and CDR2 SYDVKM. V dropped 4 bases and J dropped 5; count of bases not matched to a gene: 6. The CDR3 runs to 15 residues. The CDR3 region is CASSSPGQGANEQYF. The CDR3 bases are TGTGCCAGCAGTTCTCCGGGACAGGGGGCCAACGAGCAGTACTTC.

Notes on this clone: Other DNA sequences within the sample encode an identical CDR3. The rearrangement uses TRBV5-1 and TRBJ2-1; 7 nucleotides align to TRBD2. J was trimmed by 3 bases and V by 2 bases; bases with no gene match: 5. The germline gives CDR1 SGHRS, CDR2 YFSETQ. This CDR3 has 15 residues. The CDR3 is CASSLSTSDYNEQFF. The CDR3 DNA is TGCGCCAGCAGCTTATCAACTAGCGACTACAATGAGCAGTTCTTC.

This rearrangement joins TRBV19 to TRBJ2-1; D not resolved. Germline assignment: CDR1 LNHDA and CDR2 SQIVND (reference sequence). This CDR3 is 10 amino acids long. Trimming left V 10 bases short and J 12 bases short, with 13 bases between. The CDR3 sequence is CATSGMRQFF. The CDR3 DNA reads TGTGCCACTTCGGGCATGCGGCAGTTCTTC.

This rearrangement joins TRBV28 to TRBJ1-2; D may be TRBD1 (5 bases). The CDR3 extends over 16 amino acids. Trimming took off 6 bases at V and 3 bases at J, with 20 bases between the two ends. CDR1 and CDR2 from the germline V gene are MDHEN and SYDVKM. CDR3 coding DNA: TGTGCCAGCAGCCGTGTTGCGCAGGGATGGGACTATGGCTACACCTTC. As protein: CASSRVAQGWDYGYTF.

Comments on this clone: The sample has other DNA sequences that encode this CDR3 too. The V gene is TRBV5-4, the J gene TRBJ1-4, with 8 positions matching TRBD1. V lost 2 bases and J lost 7; bases outside the gene matches: 4. CDR1 is SGHNT, CDR2 YYREEE, per germline (reference sequence). The CDR3 length is 14 residues. The CDR3 reads CASSLGQGGEKLFF. CDR3 in DNA: TGTGCCAGCAGCTTAGGACAGGGCGGTGAAAAACTGTTTTTT.

The V and J genes are TRBV5-1 and TRBJ2-5; the match to TRBD1 covers 10 bases. This CDR3 has 14 residues. Germline loops: CDR1 SGHRS, CDR2 YFSETQ. With V trimmed by 2 bases and J by 5 bases, 3 bases remained unmatched. The CDR3 DNA is TGCGCCAGCAGCTTAGACAGGGGGCGGGAGACCCAGTACTTC. Protein sequence: CASSLDRGRETQYF.

The chain combines TRBV4-2 with TRBJ2-1; D not certain. Germline CDR1 LGHNA, CDR2 YNFKEQ. This CDR3 is 14 amino acids long. Trimming removed 0 bases at V and 12 bases at J, with 15 bases between. CDR3 region: CASSQDGLAKWQFF. In DNA form, the CDR3 reads TGTGCCAGCAGCCAAGACGGGCTGGCCAAGTGGCAGTTCTTC.

This chain links TRBV20-1 with TRBJ1-1; D gene ambiguous. This CDR3 spans 10 amino acids. The V end was cut by 6 bases, the J end by 7 bases, with 9 bases between. Germline lookup yields CDR1 DFQATT and CDR2 SNEGSKA (reference sequence). CDR3 amino acids: CSAEDLEAFF. The DNA for the CDR3 is TGCAGTGCAGAAGACCTTGAAGCTTTCTTT.

The CDR3 coding sequence is TGTGCCAGCAGGACTCTAGCGGGAGTGGCGTACAATGAGCAGTTCTTC. This translates into CASRTLAGVAYNEQFF. The gene calls are TRBV2 and TRBJ2-1; 10 nucleotides agree with TRBD2. Losses at the gene ends were 6 bases for V and 4 bases for J; bases not matched to a gene: 9. CDR3 length equals 16 residues. In germline, CDR1 is SNHLY, CDR2 FYNNEI.

The chain has TRBV30 and TRBJ1-2; the D is unclear. The ends were cut back, 2 bases at V and 6 bases at J, with 10 bases in the middle. CDR1 is GTSNPN, CDR2 SVGIG, per germline (reference sequence). This CDR3 region has 12 residues. CDR3 sequence reads: CAWSNVRDGYTF. CDR3 bases: TGTGCCTGGAGTAACGTCCGGGATGGCTACACCTTC.

The V gene is TRBV20-1, the J gene TRBJ2-1, with D hard to call. Germline assignment: CDR1 DFQATT and CDR2 SNEGSKA (reference sequence). V was shortened by 6 bases and J by 10 bases, with 13 bases between the two germline ends. The CDR3 is 11 amino acids. This CDR3 is CSAPRYSEQFF. CDR3 coding DNA: TGCAGTGCCCCCAGATATAGCGAGCAGTTCTTC.

The chain carries TRBV15 and TRBJ2-2; D is unresolved. The germline gives CDR1 LNHNV, CDR2 YYDKDF (reference sequence). The V end lost 1 base, the J end lost 7 bases, and 4 bases lay between the germline ends. The CDR3 consists of 12 residues. The CDR3 DNA follows: TGTGCCACCAGCAGAGTGGTCGGGGAGCTGTTTTTT. This codes for CATSRVVGELFF.

The chain carries TRBV2 and TRBJ2-1; D is undetermined. Germline assignment: CDR1 SNHLY and CDR2 FYNNEI. Trimming stripped 2 bases from V and 12 bases from J, with 8 bases between. There are 11 residues in the CDR3. Here the CDR3 DNA reads TGTGCCAGCAGTGAAAGAGATCCGCAGTTCTTC. It yields the protein CASSERDPQFF.

The chain is built from TRBV5-1 and TRBJ1-2, with TRBD1 as a possible D gene (5 bases). V lost 3 bases, J lost 2 bases, and 20 bases lay in between. Germline values: CDR1 SGHRS, CDR2 YFSETQ. The CDR3 is 17 residues long. This CDR3 is CASSWAPGTPDNYGYTF. The CDR3 nucleotides read TGCGCCAGCAGCTGGGCCCCCGGGACTCCGGACAACTATGGCTACACCTTC. The complete variable domain, with remaining parts taken from reference TRBV5-1 and TRBJ1-2, reads KAGVTQTPRYLIKTRGQQVTLSCSPISGHRSVSWYQQTPGQGLQFLFEYFSETQRNKGNFPGRFSGRQFSNSRSEMNVSTLELGDSALYLCASSWAPGTPDNYGYTFGSGTRLTVV.

V is TRBV20-1 and J is TRBJ2-1, with D maybe TRBD2 (6 bases). Looked up from germline, CDR1 is DFQATT and CDR2 is SNEGSKA (reference sequence). The CDR3 runs to 11 residues. Trimming shortened V by 6 bases and J by 9 bases, and 12 bases separated the two germline ends. The CDR3 nucleotides are TGCAGTGCCACGGGAGCTACTGAGCAGTTCTTC. Translating it yields CSATGATEQFF.

This chain's CDR3 is CASSGTEQTGYTF. Written as DNA, the CDR3 is TGTGCCAGCAGTGGAACAGAGCAGACTGGCTACACCTTC. The chain employs TRBV6-5 and TRBJ1-2; D is unclear. Germline CDR1 and CDR2: MNHEY and SVGAGI. The CDR3 covers 13 residues. V lost 5 bases and J lost 7, with 14 bases in between.

For this clone: At the DNA level, this CDR3 is encoded by other sequences in the same sample as well. J is TRBJ1-2 and V is TRBV30; D not certain. Trimming left V 2 bases short and J 2 bases short, with 9 bases between. The CDR3 totals 13 residues. From germline, CDR1 is GTSNPN and CDR2 SVGIG (reference sequence). The DNA for the CDR3 is TGTGCCTGGAGTTCGGACGGGAACTATGGCTACACCTTC. It codes for CAWSSDGNYGYTF.

Concerning this clone itself: Other nucleotide sequences in the sample specify the same CDR3. The chain recombines TRBV5-1 with TRBJ2-1; TRBD2 agrees at 13 bases. V dropped 0 bases and J dropped 4; count of bases not matched to a gene: 1. This CDR3 is built from 16 residues. Germline V lookup: CDR1 SGHRS, CDR2 YFSETQ. CDR3 sequence: CASSLAGLAGYNEQFF. Written as DNA, the CDR3 is TGCGCCAGCAGCTTGGCGGGACTAGCGGGGTACAATGAGCAGTTCTTC.

V and J are TRBV2 and TRBJ1-1; 7 nucleotides agree with TRBD1. The CDR3 contains 14 residues. Germline V CDR1 and CDR2: SNHLY, FYNNEI. V shed 6 bases and J 0 bases; nucleotides not matched to a gene: 4. The CDR3 protein is CASRAGTVNTEAFF. Here the CDR3 DNA reads TGTGCCAGCAGGGCCGGGACAGTGAACACTGAAGCTTTCTTT.